Below, one TCR beta chain is given with its context. The CDR3 loop spans 15 amino acids. V was pared by 5 bases and J by 0 bases, with 13 bases between. Germline CDR1 SGHTA, CDR2 FQGNSA. TCRdb's table, derived via immunoSEQ multiplex PCR, lists solely in-frame clones and lacks some. The profile shows 120,000 to 150,000 clones, approximately 78% of them singletons. The data originate from a study of blood T cell repertoires in COVID-19. The TCR comes from a woman of 80 years or more with acute or convalescent COVID-19. Input material: peripheral blood. The V call is TRBV7-2, the J call TRBJ1-1; D might be TRBD1 (5 bases). The DNA of the CDR3 is TGTGCCAGCAGCCCCTCTGGAGGGGTGAACACTGAAGCTTTCTTT. It encodes CASSPSGGVNTEAFF. The full variable domain, in which reference TRBV7-2 and TRBJ1-1 provide the parts outside the CDR3, is GAGVSQSPSNKVTEKGKDVELRCDPISGHTALYWYRQSLGQGLEFLIYFQGNSAPDKSGLPSDRFSAERTGGSVSTLTIQRTQQEDSAVYLCASSPSGGVNTEAFFGQGTRLTVV.